This T cell receptor beta chain was captured in a study of blood T cell repertoires in COVID-19. Assay: immunoSEQ multiplex PCR; the TCRdb copy retains only in-frame clones and omits some. The sample contains 130,000 or so clones, less than 85% of which appear only once. Germline V gene data show CDR1 as LNHDA and CDR2 as SQIVND (reference sequence). The junction had 7 bases not matched to a gene; V was cut back by 1 base and J by 4 bases. CDR3 size: 16 residues. The chain combines TRBV19 with TRBJ2-1; TRBD2 aligns across 7 bases. The material sequenced was peripheral blood. This receptor was identified in a woman of 80 years or more with acute or convalescent COVID-19. The CDR3 is CASSIGVAGTYNEQFF. CDR3 coding DNA: TGTGCCAGTAGTATAGGGGTAGCGGGCACATACAATGAGCAGTTCTTC.